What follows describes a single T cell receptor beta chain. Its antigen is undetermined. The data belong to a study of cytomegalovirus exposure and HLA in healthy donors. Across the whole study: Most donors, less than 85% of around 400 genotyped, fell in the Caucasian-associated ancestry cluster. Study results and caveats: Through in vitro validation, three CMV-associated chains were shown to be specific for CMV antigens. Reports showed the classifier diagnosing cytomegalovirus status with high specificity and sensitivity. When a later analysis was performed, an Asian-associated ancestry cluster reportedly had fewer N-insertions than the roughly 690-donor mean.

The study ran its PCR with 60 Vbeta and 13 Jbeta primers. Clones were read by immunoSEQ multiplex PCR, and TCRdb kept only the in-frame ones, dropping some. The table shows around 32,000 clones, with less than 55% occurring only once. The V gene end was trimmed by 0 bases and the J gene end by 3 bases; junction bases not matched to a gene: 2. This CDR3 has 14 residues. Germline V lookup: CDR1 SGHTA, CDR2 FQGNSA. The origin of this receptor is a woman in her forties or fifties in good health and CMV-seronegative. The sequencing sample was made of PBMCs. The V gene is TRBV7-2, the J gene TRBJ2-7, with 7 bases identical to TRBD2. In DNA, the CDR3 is TGTGCCAGCAGCTTAGCCCGGGACTACTACGAGCAGTACTTC. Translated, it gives CASSLARDYYEQYF.